This is a list of T cell receptor beta chains from one sample in a study of graft-versus-host responses after intestinal transplantation. Method: immunoSEQ multiplex PCR; TCRdb's copy keeps in-frame clones and lacks some. The table lists tens of thousands of clones, 80% to 95% of them singletons. The antigens for these receptors are not known. Sequenced here: unstimulated CD8+ T cells sorted from spleen or lymph node cells, sampled before intestinal transplant. The receptors originated from a human donor who received an intestinal transplant. CDR3s include the opening cysteine and the closing phenylalanine or tryptophan. Fields, in order: V gene, CDR3 length, J gene, CDR3 protein.

>TRBV6-6|14|TRBJ2-1
CASSYSREYNEQFF
>TRBV9|15|TRBJ2-7
CASSVDETGFFEQYF
>TRBV7-9|13|TRBJ1-5
CASSLRHHQPQHF
>TRBV9|17|TRBJ2-1
CASSVVVDRGSYNEQFF
>TRBV6-5|14|TRBJ2-7
CASSPRTGSYEQYF
>TRBV4-1|15|TRBJ2-3
CASSQDPTGTDTQYF
>TRBV2|12|TRBJ1-5
CASRTGGQPQHF
>TRBV6-5|14|TRBJ1-3
CASSPLGPKGKNTF
>TRBV6-5|13|TRBJ2-1
CASSSTGGNEQFF
>TRBV7-6|15|TRBJ2-2
CACGRDRENTGELFF
>TRBV6-1|14|TRBJ1-6
CASSPWGGNSPLHF
>TRBV19|13|TRBJ2-2
CASSIAGIGELFF
>TRBV29-1|14|TRBJ2-1
CSVELAGGHDEQFF
>TRBV5-1|14|TRBJ2-5
CASSIGQYQETQYF
>TRBV2|12|TRBJ2-7
CASKDGRYEQYF
>TRBV10-1|19|TRBJ2-3
CASSESWGTWGESTDTQYF
>TRBV27|13|TRBJ2-7
CASSFSGSYEQYF
>TRBV10-3|19|TRBJ2-2
CAISRTSGRAALYTGELFF
>TRBV7-9|14|TRBJ2-7
CASSLREDPYEQYF
>TRBV29-1|13|TRBJ2-7
CSVSTISSYEQYF
>TRBV9|15|TRBJ1-2
CASSVPPHRDKGYTF
>TRBV6-6|14|TRBJ2-7
CASSYLDNNYEQYF
>TRBV18|16|TRBJ2-3
CASANGPSFGTDTQYF
>TRBV5-4|15|TRBJ1-1
CASSLIGTGGTEAFF
>TRBV7-3|16|TRBJ2-3
CASSPVPAGPTDTQYF
>TRBV9|16|TRBJ2-1
CASSVEAGGIHNEQFF
>TRBV7-2|13|TRBJ1-2
CASVNDGNYGYTF
>TRBV7-9|14|TRBJ2-1
CASVRESSYNEQFF
>TRBV7-3|15|TRBJ1-2
CASSPRHRGLWGYTF
>TRBV6-5|15|TRBJ1-5
CATGEGRDSNQPQHF
>TRBV9|15|TRBJ1-6
CASSEWSHRNSPLHF
>TRBV11-1|14|TRBJ2-5
CASSLDSYQETQYF
>TRBV6-5|15|TRBJ1-2
CASSYSGDGNYGYTF
>TRBV5-1|14|TRBJ1-5
CASSVGQGNQPQHF
>TRBV6-6|13|TRBJ2-7
CASRNVSSYEQYF
>TRBV29-1|13|TRBJ2-7
CSVKTSGSYEQYF
>TRBV5-6|12|TRBJ1-1
CASSPSNTEAFF
>TRBV29-1|15|TRBJ1-4
CSVEGRQGTNEKLFF
>TRBV10-3|14|TRBJ2-7
CAISEPQVSYEQYF
>TRBV19|15|TRBJ2-7
CASSIELAGPYEQYF